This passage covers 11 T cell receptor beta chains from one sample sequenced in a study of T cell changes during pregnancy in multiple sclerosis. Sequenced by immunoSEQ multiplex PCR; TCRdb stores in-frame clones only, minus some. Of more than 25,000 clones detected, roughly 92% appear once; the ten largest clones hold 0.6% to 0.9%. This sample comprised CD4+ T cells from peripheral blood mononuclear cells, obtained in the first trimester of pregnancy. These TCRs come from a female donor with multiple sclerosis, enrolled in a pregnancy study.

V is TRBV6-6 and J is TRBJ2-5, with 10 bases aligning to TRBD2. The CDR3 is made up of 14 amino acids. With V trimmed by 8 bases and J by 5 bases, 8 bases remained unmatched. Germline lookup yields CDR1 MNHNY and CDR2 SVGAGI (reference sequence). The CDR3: CASLAGARGETQYF. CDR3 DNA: TGTGCCAGCCTAGCGGGGGCCCGCGGGGAGACCCAGTACTTC.

The CDR3 DNA sequence: TGTGCCAGCAGACTAGCGGGGGGCTTCTCCTACGAGCAGTACTTC. The encoded protein is CASRLAGGFSYEQYF. This chain joins TRBV28 and TRBJ2-7; 12 bases fit TRBD2. Germline V lookup: CDR1 MDHEN, CDR2 SYDVKM. This CDR3 comprises 15 residues. V lost 6 bases, J lost 0 bases, and 3 bases stayed unmatched.

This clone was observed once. The CDR3, as DNA: TGTGCCAGCTCACCTGCCTCTCGGGGCACTGAAGCTTTCTTT. As protein: CASSPASRGTEAFF. This chain connects TRBV18 to TRBJ1-1; no firm D call. Germline V gives CDR1 KGHSH, CDR2 LQKENI. The germline V and J ends were trimmed by 3 bases and 4 bases, with 12 bases remaining between them. The CDR3 contains 14 residues.

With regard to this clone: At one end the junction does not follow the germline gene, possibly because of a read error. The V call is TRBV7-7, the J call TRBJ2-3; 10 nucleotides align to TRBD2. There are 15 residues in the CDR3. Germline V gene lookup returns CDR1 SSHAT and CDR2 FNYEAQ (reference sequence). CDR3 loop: CASSRGAGGTDTQYF. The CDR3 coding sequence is TGTGCTAGCAGCCGAGGAGCGGGGGGGACTGATACGCAGTATTTT.

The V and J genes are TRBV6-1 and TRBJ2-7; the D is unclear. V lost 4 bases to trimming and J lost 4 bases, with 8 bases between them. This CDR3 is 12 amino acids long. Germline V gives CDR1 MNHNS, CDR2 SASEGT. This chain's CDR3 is CASSAPRYEQYF. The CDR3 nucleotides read TGTGCCAGCAGTGCCCCTCGGTACGAGCAGTACTTC.

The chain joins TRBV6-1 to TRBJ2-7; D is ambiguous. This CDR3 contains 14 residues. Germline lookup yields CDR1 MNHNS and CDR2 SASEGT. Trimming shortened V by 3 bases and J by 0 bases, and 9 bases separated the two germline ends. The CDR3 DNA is TGTGCCAGCAGTGAGGGCCCGACCTCCTACGAGCAGTACTTC. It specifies CASSEGPTSYEQYF.

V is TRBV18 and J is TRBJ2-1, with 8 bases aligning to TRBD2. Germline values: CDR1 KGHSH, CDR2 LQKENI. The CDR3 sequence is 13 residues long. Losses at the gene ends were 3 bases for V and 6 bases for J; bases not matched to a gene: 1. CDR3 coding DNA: TGTGCCAGCTCACCCCTAGCGGGCAATGAGCAGTTCTTC. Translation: CASSPLAGNEQFF.

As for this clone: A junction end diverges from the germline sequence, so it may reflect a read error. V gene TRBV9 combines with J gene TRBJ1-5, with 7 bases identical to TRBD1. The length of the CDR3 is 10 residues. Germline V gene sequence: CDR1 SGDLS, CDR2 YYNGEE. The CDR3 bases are TGTGCCAGGAACAACAGGGGCTGGTATTTT. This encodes CARNNRGWYF.

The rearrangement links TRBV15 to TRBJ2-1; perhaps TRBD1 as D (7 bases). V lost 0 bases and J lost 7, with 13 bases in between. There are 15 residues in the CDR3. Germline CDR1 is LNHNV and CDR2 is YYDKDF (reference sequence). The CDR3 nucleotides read TGTGCCACCAGCAGAGATTCGGCAGGGGGGAATGAGCAGTTCTTC. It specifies CATSRDSAGGNEQFF.

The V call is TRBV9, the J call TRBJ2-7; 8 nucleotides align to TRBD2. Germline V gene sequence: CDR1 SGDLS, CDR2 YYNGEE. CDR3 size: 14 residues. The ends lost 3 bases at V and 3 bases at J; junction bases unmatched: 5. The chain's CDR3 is CASSAGTSLYEQYF. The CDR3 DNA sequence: TGTGCCAGCAGCGCAGGGACTAGTCTCTACGAGCAGTACTTC.

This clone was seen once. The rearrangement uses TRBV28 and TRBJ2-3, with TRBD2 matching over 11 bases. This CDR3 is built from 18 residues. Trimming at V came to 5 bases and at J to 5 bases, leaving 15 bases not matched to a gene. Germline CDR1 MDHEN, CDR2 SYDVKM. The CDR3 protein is CASSPPGATSGAQDTQYF. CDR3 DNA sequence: TGTGCCAGCAGTCCCCCGGGCGCGACTAGCGGGGCGCAAGATACGCAGTATTTT.